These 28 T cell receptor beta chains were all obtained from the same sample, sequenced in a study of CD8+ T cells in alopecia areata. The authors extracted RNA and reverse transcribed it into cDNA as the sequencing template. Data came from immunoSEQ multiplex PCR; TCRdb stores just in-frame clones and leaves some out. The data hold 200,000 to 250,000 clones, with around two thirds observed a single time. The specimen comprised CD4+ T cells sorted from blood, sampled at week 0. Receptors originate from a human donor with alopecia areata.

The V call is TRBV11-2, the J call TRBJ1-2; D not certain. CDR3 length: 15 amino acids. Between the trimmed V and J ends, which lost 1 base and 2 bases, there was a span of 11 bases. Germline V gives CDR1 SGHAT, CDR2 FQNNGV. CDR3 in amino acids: CASSLVRSDNYGYTF. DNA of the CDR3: TGTGCCAGCAGCTTAGTCCGGTCAGACAACTATGGCTACACCTTC. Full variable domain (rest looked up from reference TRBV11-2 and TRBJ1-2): EAGVAQSPRYKIIEKRQSVAFWCNPISGHATLYWYQQILGQGPKLLIQFQNNGVVDDSQLPKDRFSAERLKGVDSTLKIQPAKLEDSAVYLCASSLVRSDNYGYTFGSGTRLTVV.

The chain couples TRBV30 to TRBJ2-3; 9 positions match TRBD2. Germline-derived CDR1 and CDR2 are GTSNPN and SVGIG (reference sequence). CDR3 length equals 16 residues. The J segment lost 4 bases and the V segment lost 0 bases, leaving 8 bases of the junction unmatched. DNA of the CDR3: TGTGCCTGGAGTGTACGGTTAGCGGGGGAGTCAGATACGCAGTATTTT. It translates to CAWSVRLAGESDTQYF.

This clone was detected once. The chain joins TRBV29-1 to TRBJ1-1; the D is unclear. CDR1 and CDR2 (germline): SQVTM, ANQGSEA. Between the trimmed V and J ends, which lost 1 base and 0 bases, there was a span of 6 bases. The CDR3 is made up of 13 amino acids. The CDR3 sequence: CSVEAQLNTEAFF. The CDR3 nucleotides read TGCAGCGTTGAAGCCCAACTGAACACTGAAGCTTTCTTT. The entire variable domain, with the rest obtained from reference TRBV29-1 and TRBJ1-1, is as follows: SAVISQKPSRDICQRGTSLTIQCQVDSQVTMMFWYRQQPGQSLTLIATANQGSEATYESGFVIDKFPISRPNLTFSTLTVSNMSPEDSSIYLCSVEAQLNTEAFFGQGTRLTVV.

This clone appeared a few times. CDR3 sequence: CAWSVARGWETQYF. CDR3 bases: TGTGCCTGGAGTGTAGCCAGGGGCTGGGAGACCCAGTACTTC. The chain combines TRBV30 with TRBJ2-5, with D maybe TRBD1 (6 bases). This CDR3 has 14 amino acids. The ends were cut back, 0 bases at V and 5 bases at J, with 13 bases in the middle. Germline CDR1 reads GTSNPN; CDR2 reads SVGIG (reference sequence).

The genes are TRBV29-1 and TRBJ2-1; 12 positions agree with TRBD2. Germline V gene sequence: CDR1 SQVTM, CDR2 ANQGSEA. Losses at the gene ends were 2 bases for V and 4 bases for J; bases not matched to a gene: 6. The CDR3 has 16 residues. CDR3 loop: CSVEIPSGGAYNEQFF. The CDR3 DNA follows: TGCAGCGTTGAAATTCCTAGCGGGGGGGCGTACAATGAGCAGTTCTTC.

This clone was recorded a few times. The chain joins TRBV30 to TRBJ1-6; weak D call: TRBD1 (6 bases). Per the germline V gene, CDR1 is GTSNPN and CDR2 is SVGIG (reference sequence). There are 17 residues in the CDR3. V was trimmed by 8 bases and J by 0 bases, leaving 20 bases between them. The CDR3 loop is CAHSPGAFFSYNSPLHF. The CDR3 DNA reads TGTGCCCACAGCCCAGGGGCTTTCTTCTCCTATAATTCACCCCTCCACTTT.

The CDR3 nucleotides read TGCAGTGCTAGAGAACAGACCCAGTACTTC. It is translated as CSAREQTQYF. V usage is TRBV20-1 and J usage is TRBJ2-5, with D uncertain. The germline V gene encodes CDR1 DFQATT and CDR2 SNEGSKA (reference sequence). The CDR3 has 10 amino acids. V lost 0 bases, J lost 6 bases, and 2 bases lay in between.

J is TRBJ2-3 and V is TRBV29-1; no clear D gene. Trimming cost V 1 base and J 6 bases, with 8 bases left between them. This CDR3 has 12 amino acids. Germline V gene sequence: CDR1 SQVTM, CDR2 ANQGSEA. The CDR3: CSVEGTLDTQYF. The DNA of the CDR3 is TGCAGCGTTGAAGGGACGCTGGATACGCAGTATTTT.

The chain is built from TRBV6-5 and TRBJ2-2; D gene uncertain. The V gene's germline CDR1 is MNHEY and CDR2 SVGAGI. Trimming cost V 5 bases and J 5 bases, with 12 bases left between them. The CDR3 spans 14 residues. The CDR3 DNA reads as TGTGCCAGCAGTGAATGGCAGGCGACCGGGGAGCTGTTTTTT. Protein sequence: CASSEWQATGELFF.

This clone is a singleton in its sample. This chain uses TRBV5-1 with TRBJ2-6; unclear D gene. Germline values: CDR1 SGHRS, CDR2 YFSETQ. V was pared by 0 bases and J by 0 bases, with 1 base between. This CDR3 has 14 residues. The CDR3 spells CASSLGSGANVLTF. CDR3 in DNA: TGCGCCAGCAGCTTGGGCTCTGGGGCCAACGTCCTGACTTTC.

The CDR3 region has the DNA TGCGCCAGCAGCTTGGACACCGGCTCTCAGACCCAGTACTTC. Encoded protein: CASSLDTGSQTQYF. The rearrangement links TRBV5-1 to TRBJ2-5; D remains unclear. This CDR3 region has 14 residues. Germline CDR1 reads SGHRS; CDR2 reads YFSETQ. Trimming cost V 0 bases and J 6 bases, with 12 bases left between them.

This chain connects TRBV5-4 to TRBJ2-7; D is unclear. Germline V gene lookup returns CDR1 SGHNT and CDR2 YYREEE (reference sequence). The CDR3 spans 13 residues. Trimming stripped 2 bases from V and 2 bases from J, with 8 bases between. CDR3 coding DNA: TGTGCCAGCAGCTTAAGACCTACCTACGAGCAGTACTTC. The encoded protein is CASSLRPTYEQYF.

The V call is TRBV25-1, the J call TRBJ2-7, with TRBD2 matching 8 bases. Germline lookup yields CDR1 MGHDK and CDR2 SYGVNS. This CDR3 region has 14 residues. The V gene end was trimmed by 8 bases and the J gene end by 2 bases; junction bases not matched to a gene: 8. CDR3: CASPLSGGTYEQYF. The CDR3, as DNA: TGTGCCAGCCCCCTGAGCGGGGGAACCTACGAGCAGTACTTC.

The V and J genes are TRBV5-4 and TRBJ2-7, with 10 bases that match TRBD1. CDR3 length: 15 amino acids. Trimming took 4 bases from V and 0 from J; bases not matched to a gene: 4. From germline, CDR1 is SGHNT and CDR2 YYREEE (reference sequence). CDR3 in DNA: TGTGCCAGCAGCGTCCGGACAGGGGGCTCCTACGAGCAGTACTTC. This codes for CASSVRTGGSYEQYF.

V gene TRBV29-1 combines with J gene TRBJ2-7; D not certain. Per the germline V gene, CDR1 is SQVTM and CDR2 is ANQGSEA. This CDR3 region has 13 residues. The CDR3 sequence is CGVVVDGVYEQYF. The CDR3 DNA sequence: TGCGGGGTCGTGGTGGACGGAGTCTACGAGCAGTACTTC.

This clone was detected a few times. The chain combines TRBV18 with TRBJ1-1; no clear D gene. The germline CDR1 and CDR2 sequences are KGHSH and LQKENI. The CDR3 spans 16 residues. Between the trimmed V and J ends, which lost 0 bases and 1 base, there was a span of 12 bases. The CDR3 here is CASSPPGASANTEAFF. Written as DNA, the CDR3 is TGTGCCAGCTCACCACCGGGAGCGTCGGCGAACACTGAAGCTTTCTTT.

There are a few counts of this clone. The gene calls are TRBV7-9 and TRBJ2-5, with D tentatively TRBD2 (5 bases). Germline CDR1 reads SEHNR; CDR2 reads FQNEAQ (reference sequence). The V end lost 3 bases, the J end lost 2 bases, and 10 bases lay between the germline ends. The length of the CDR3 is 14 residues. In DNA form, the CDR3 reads TGTGCCAGCAGCTTGTGGGGAGCGCAAGAGACCCAGTACTTC. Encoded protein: CASSLWGAQETQYF.

CDR3 sequence: CASSFFGTGAPLHF. The CDR3 bases are TGTGCCAGCAGTTTCTTCGGGACAGGGGCCCCCCTCCACTTT. This chain connects TRBV27 to TRBJ1-6; the match to TRBD1 covers 10 bases. Germline V CDR1 and CDR2: MNHEY, SMNVEV (reference sequence). V was pared by 3 bases and J by 13 bases, with 6 bases of the junction left unmatched. CDR3 length: 14 residues.

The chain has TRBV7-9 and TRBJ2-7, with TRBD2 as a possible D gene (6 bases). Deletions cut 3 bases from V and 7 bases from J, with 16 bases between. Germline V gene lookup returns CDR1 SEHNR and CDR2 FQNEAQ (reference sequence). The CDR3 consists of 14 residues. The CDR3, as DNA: TGTGCCAGCAGCTTGAACGCCGGGACTTATGAGCAGTACTTC. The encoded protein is CASSLNAGTYEQYF.

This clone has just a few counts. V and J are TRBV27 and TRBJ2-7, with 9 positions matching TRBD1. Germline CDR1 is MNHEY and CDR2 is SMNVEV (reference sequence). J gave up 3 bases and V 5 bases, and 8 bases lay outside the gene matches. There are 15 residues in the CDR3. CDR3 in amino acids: CASSPRTGEDYEQYF. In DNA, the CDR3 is TGTGCCAGCAGTCCGAGGACAGGGGAAGACTACGAGCAGTACTTC.

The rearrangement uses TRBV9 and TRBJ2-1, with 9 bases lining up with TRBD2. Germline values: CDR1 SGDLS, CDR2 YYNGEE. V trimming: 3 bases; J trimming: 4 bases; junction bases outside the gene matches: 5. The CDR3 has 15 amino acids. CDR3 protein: CASSGASGTYNEQFF. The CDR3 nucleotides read TGTGCCAGCAGCGGTGCTAGCGGGACATACAATGAGCAGTTCTTC.

Here the CDR3 reads CASSLGGVYGYTF. DNA for the CDR3: TGTGCCAGCAGCTTAGGGGGGGTCTATGGCTACACCTTC. The chain links TRBV7-9 to TRBJ1-2; D may be TRBD1 (5 bases). Germline CDR1 and CDR2: SEHNR and FQNEAQ (reference sequence). The CDR3 loop spans 13 amino acids. V was trimmed by 1 base and J by 4 bases, leaving 7 bases between them.

The CDR3 spells CSVDSSGYTF. The DNA of the CDR3 is TGCAGCGTTGATAGTAGCGGCTACACCTTC. The J gene is TRBJ1-2, the V gene TRBV29-1; D is unresolved. The CDR3 spans 10 residues. V lost 3 bases and J 8 bases, leaving 7 bases between the germline ends. Germline assignment: CDR1 SQVTM and CDR2 ANQGSEA.

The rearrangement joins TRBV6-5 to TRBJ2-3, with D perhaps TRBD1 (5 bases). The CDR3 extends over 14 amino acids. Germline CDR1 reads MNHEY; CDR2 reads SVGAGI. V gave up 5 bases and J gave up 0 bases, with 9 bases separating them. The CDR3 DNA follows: TGTGCCAGCAGTCAGGGTTCTAGCACAGATACGCAGTATTTT. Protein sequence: CASSQGSSTDTQYF.

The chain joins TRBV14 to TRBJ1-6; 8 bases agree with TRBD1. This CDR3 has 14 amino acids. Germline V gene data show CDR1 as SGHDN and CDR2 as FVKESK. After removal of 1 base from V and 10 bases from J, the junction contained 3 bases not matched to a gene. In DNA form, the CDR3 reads TGTGCCAGCAGCCAAGTCAGGGGGCGATCACCCCTCCACTTT. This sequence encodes CASSQVRGRSPLHF.

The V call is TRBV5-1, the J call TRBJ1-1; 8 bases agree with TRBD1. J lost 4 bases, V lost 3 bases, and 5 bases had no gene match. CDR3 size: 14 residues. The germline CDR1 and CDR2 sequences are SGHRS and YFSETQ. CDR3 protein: CASSSRTGTTEAFF. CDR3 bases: TGCGCCAGCAGCTCCCGGACAGGGACCACTGAAGCTTTCTTT.

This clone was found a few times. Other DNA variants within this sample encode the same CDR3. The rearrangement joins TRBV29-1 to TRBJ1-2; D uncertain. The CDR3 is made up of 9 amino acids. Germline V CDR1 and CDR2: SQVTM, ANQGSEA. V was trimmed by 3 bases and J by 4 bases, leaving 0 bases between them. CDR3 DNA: TGCAGCGTTGACTATGGCTACACCTTC. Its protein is CSVDYGYTF.

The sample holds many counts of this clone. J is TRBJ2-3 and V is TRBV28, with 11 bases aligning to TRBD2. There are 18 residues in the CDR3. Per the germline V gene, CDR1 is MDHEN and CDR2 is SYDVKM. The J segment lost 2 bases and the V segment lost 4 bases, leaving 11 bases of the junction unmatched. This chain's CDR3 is CASSSPVQLAGDTDTQYF. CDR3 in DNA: TGTGCCAGCAGTTCCCCCGTCCAACTAGCGGGGGACACAGATACGCAGTATTTT.